This TCR beta chain emerged from a study of cytomegalovirus exposure and HLA in healthy donors. Across the whole study: Clustering assigned 81% of the 350 to 400 genotyped donors to the Caucasian-associated ancestry cluster.

Germline V gene lookup returns CDR1 SGHTS and CDR2 YDEGEE. The V end lost 0 bases, the J end lost 5 bases, and 17 bases lay between the germline ends. There are 16 residues in the CDR3. With 60 Vbeta and 13 Jbeta primers, the PCR was carried out. Assay: immunoSEQ multiplex PCR; the TCRdb copy retains only in-frame clones and omits some. In the table there are roughly 80,000 clones, roughly two thirds of which are singletons. A note on this clone: What it binds is unknown.

Regarding the study as a whole: As a later analysis showed, several of the most significant clusters appeared to be linked to common viral pathogens. Presence/absence analyses assumed roughly uniform sequencing depth across donors.

This TCR came from a woman in her 50s in good health and CMV-seropositive. Sample: PBMCs. The genes are TRBV5-8 and TRBJ1-2; TRBD1 is a possible D gene (5 bases). CDR3 region: CASSLAGGGLLYGYTF. CDR3 nucleotides: TGTGCCAGCAGCTTGGCCGGGGGGGGTCTCCTTTATGGCTACACCTTC. Using reference TRBV5-8 and TRBJ1-2 for the parts outside the CDR3, the full variable domain is EAGVTQSPTHLIKTRGQQATLRCSPISGHTSVYWYQQALGLGLQFLLWYDEGEERNRGNFPPRFSGRQFPNYSSELNVNALELEDSALYLCASSLAGGGLLYGYTFGSGTRLTVV.